Below, 12 T cell receptor beta chains from the same sample are listed, as sequenced in a study of cytomegalovirus exposure and HLA in healthy donors. The PCR used 60 Vbeta and 13 Jbeta primers. Sequencing was performed with immunoSEQ multiplex PCR; in TCRdb, only in-frame clones are kept and a portion is missing. This sample has 70,000 to 90,000 clones, with under 80% found just once. The sequenced material came from PBMCs. These receptors all come from a man between 60 and 75 years old in good health and CMV-seropositive.

The CDR3 is CASSLGPGLASSGDTQYF. CDR3 DNA sequence: TGCGCCAGCAGCTTGGGGCCGGGACTAGCGTCATCCGGAGATACGCAGTATTTT. The chain joins TRBV5-1 to TRBJ2-3; 10 nucleotides line up with TRBD2. The germline CDR1 and CDR2 sequences are SGHRS and YFSETQ. V was pared by 0 bases and J by 5 bases, with 12 bases of the junction left unmatched. The CDR3 length is 18 residues.

In the case of this clone: Germline and junction disagree at one end, which may indicate a read error. The V and J genes are TRBV7-9 and TRBJ2-2; maybe TRBD2 (5 bases). The germline V gene encodes CDR1 SEHNR and CDR2 FQNEAQ (reference sequence). The CDR3 is made up of 14 amino acids. CDR3 amino acids: CSSSQTTNTGELFF. CDR3 bases: TGTTCCAGCAGCCAGACTACGAACACCGGGGAGCTGTTTTTT.

J is TRBJ1-6 and V is TRBV28, with a weak D call TRBD1 (6 bases). Germline CDR1 MDHEN, CDR2 SYDVKM. Trimming stripped 6 bases from V and 9 bases from J, with 21 bases between. CDR3 length: 16 amino acids. CDR3 sequence: CASSSLGGGDGSPLHF. CDR3 bases: TGTGCCAGCAGCTCACTAGGGGGGGGTGATGGTTCACCCCTCCACTTT.

The chain joins TRBV7-8 to TRBJ2-7, with a tentative D call TRBD1 (6 bases). The CDR3 runs to 17 residues. Trimming left V 0 bases short and J 0 bases short, with 15 bases between. Germline loops: CDR1 SGHVS, CDR2 FQNEAQ. The CDR3 loop is CASSLASGTRSSYEQYF. CDR3 DNA: TGTGCCAGCAGCTTAGCTTCCGGGACAAGAAGCTCCTACGAGCAGTACTTC.

The chain combines TRBV7-9 with TRBJ2-2; 8 bases line up with TRBD1. Germline CDR1 and CDR2: SEHNR and FQNEAQ (reference sequence). The CDR3 consists of 15 residues. With V trimmed by 5 bases and J by 2 bases, 4 bases remained unmatched. CDR3 coding DNA: TGTGCCAGCAGCCCAGGGGGCTTAAACACCGGGGAGCTGTTTTTT. Its translation is CASSPGGLNTGELFF.

The chain joins TRBV4-1 to TRBJ1-2, with D unclear. Trimming stripped 3 bases from V and 0 bases from J, with 14 bases between. Germline loops: CDR1 MGHRA, CDR2 YSYEKL. There are 16 residues in the CDR3. Written as DNA, the CDR3 is TGCGCCAGCAGCCACTCCCTCGATAGTTCTAACTATGGCTACACCTTC. Its translation is CASSHSLDSSNYGYTF.

A few counts support this clone. The chain is built from TRBV29-1 and TRBJ2-5; the D gene is possibly TRBD2 (5 bases). The V and J ends lost 2 bases and 4 bases respectively, with 8 bases between them. This CDR3 comprises 12 residues. The germline CDR1 and CDR2 sequences are SQVTM and ANQGSEA. The CDR3 region has the DNA TGCAGCGTTGAATACGAGGGAGAGACCCAGTACTTC. Its translation: CSVEYEGETQYF.

The chain uses TRBV2 and TRBJ2-1, with 7 nucleotides matching TRBD2. CDR1 and CDR2 (germline): SNHLY, FYNNEI. V shed 4 bases, J shed 0 bases, and the junction held 12 bases outside the gene matches. The CDR3 contains 18 residues. The CDR3 spells CASSGTVNGGSSYNEQFF. The CDR3 DNA follows: TGTGCCAGCAGTGGGACGGTTAACGGGGGGAGCTCCTACAATGAGCAGTTCTTC.

This chain joins TRBV4-1 and TRBJ2-5; 11 nucleotides match TRBD2. Losses at the gene ends were 0 bases for V and 1 base for J; bases not matched to a gene: 1. The CDR3 loop spans 16 amino acids. CDR1 and CDR2 from the germline V gene are MGHRA and YSYEKL. Written as DNA, the CDR3 is TGCGCCAGCAGCCAAGATCTAGCGGGGGGCCAAGAGACCCAGTACTTC. This translates into CASSQDLAGGQETQYF.

The chain uses TRBV4-1 and TRBJ1-2, with 11 bases that match TRBD1. Trimming at V came to 0 bases and at J to 7 bases, leaving 4 bases not matched to a gene. The length of the CDR3 is 15 residues. Germline CDR1 reads MGHRA; CDR2 reads YSYEKL. CDR3: CASSQERDRGCGYTF. Written as DNA, the CDR3 is TGCGCCAGCAGCCAAGAGAGGGACAGGGGGTGTGGCTACACCTTC.

With regard to this clone: Relative to the germline gene, one junction end is altered; a read error may explain this. This rearrangement joins TRBV7-7 to TRBJ2-2; 7 nucleotides line up with TRBD1. The CDR3 has 15 residues. From germline, CDR1 is SSHAT and CDR2 FNYEAQ (reference sequence). The CDR3, as DNA: TGTGCTAGCAGGGAGAGGACAGGGAACACCGGGGAGCTGTTTTTT. This codes for CASRERTGNTGELFF. The full variable domain, completed using reference TRBV7-7 and TRBJ2-2, is GAGVSQSPRYKVTKRGQDVTLRCDPISSHATLYWYQQALGQGPEFLTYFNYEAQPDKSGLPSDRFSAERPEGSISTLTIQRTEQRDSAMYRCASRERTGNTGELFFGEGSRLTVL.

This chain links TRBV5-1 with TRBJ2-3; TRBD2 matches at 16 bases. V lost 3 bases and J lost 4; bases outside the gene matches: 2. This CDR3 comprises 16 residues. Per the germline V gene, CDR1 is SGHRS and CDR2 is YFSETQ. The CDR3 reads CASSWGLAGGPDTQYF. The DNA of the CDR3 is TGCGCCAGCAGCTGGGGACTAGCGGGAGGGCCAGATACGCAGTATTTT.